These 25 T cell receptor beta chains came from one sample sequenced in a study of cytomegalovirus exposure and HLA in healthy donors. Primers included in the PCR were 60 Vbeta and 13 Jbeta primers. Here immunoSEQ multiplex PCR was the method, and the copy in TCRdb shows in-frame clones only, minus some. The table lists fewer than 40,000 clones, around 83% of them singletons, with less than 4% in the top ten. The sample was PBMCs. These receptors were collected from a woman between 18 and 29 years old in good health and CMV-seronegative.

The sample holds one count of this clone. The gene calls are TRBV5-4 and TRBJ2-1, with 7 positions matching TRBD1. The germline gives CDR1 SGHNT, CDR2 YYREEE (reference sequence). J lost 3 bases, V lost 7 bases, and 1 base had no gene match. The CDR3 extends over 12 amino acids. The CDR3: CASGQVYNEQFF. CDR3 nucleotide sequence: TGTGCCAGCGGACAGGTCTACAATGAGCAGTTCTTC.

This clone was recorded only once. V is TRBV11-2 and J is TRBJ1-2; D possibly corresponds to TRBD1 (5 bases). This CDR3 comprises 14 residues. CDR1 SGHAT and CDR2 FQNNGV come from the germline V gene. Trimming pared 5 bases from V and 7 bases from J, leaving 17 bases between. The CDR3 here is CASSNQGWWRGYTF. The DNA for the CDR3 is TGTGCCAGCAGCAATCAGGGATGGTGGCGTGGCTACACCTTC.

The rearrangement links TRBV5-1 to TRBJ2-5; 7 bases align to TRBD1. The end of the DNA fits TRBJ2-7 better, so the J call may be wrong. Germline lookup yields CDR1 SGHRS and CDR2 YFSETQ. This CDR3 region has 15 residues. The CDR3 region is CASSLEVTGVSEQYF. The CDR3 nucleotides are TGCGCCAGCAGCTTAGAAGTCACAGGGGTGTCCGAGCAGTACTTC.

This clone occurred a few times. The V gene is TRBV6-1, the J gene TRBJ1-4, with TRBD1 identical over 7 bases. The CDR3 length is 16 residues. Trimming took 4 bases from V and 5 from J; bases not matched to a gene: 10. Per the germline V gene, CDR1 is MNHNS and CDR2 is SASEGT. The CDR3 nucleotides read TGTGCCAGCAGTGGCCGGGACAGCCGAAGAAATGAAAAACTGTTTTTT. Translating gives CASSGRDSRRNEKLFF.

The CDR3 here is CASSQENRGDEQYF. The CDR3 nucleotides read TGCGCCAGCAGCCAAGAAAACAGGGGGGACGAGCAGTACTTC. The chain couples TRBV4-1 to TRBJ2-7; 8 bases are a match to TRBD1. The CDR3 is 14 amino acids. Germline trimming cut 0 bases from V and 5 bases from J; bases unmatched to any gene: 3. Germline V gene sequence: CDR1 MGHRA, CDR2 YSYEKL.

This chain connects TRBV19 to TRBJ2-1; tentatively, D is TRBD2 (6 bases). Germline CDR1 and CDR2: LNHDA and SQIVND (reference sequence). The CDR3 extends over 16 amino acids. V lost 4 bases and J lost 2, with 15 bases in between. The CDR3 DNA reads as TGTGCCAGTAGTACCCCATCTAGCGCGGCCTACAATGAGCAGTTCTTC. It codes for CASSTPSSAAYNEQFF.

This sequence joins TRBV30 and TRBJ2-4; possible D gene TRBD2, 6 bases. Trimming removed 5 bases at V and 0 bases at J, with 11 bases between. This CDR3 has 14 residues. Germline CDR1 and CDR2: GTSNPN and SVGIG (reference sequence). The CDR3 DNA reads TGTGCCTGGGGTAAAGCGGGAGCCAAAAACATTCAGTACTTC. It yields the protein CAWGKAGAKNIQYF.

The V call is TRBV7-9, the J call TRBJ2-3; TRBD2 matches at 11 bases. The ends lost 0 bases at V and 3 bases at J; junction bases unmatched: 5. CDR3 length: 17 amino acids. Germline CDR1 is SEHNR and CDR2 is FQNEAQ (reference sequence). CDR3 DNA: TGTGCCAGCAGCTTAGCGACTAGCGGGACAGGGACAGATACGCAGTATTTT. Translation gives CASSLATSGTGTDTQYF.

The V and J genes are TRBV9 and TRBJ2-2; 13 bases fit TRBD2. V gave up 5 bases and J gave up 8 bases; unmatched junction bases: 9. The germline V gene has CDR1 SGDLS and CDR2 YYNGEE. This CDR3 has 16 amino acids. The chain's CDR3 is CASSARLAGGSGELFF. Written as DNA, the CDR3 is TGTGCCAGCAGTGCTCGACTAGCGGGAGGTAGTGGGGAGCTGTTTTTT.

The chain carries TRBV9 and TRBJ2-3; D possibly corresponds to TRBD1 (6 bases). Trimming removed 4 bases at V and 0 bases at J, with 9 bases between. CDR1 SGDLS and CDR2 YYNGEE come from the germline V gene. The CDR3 has 14 amino acids. The DNA for the CDR3 is TGTGCCAGCAGCTATGGACAGAGCACAGATACGCAGTATTTT. Translated, it gives CASSYGQSTDTQYF.

The V call is TRBV7-9, the J call TRBJ1-2; D not certain. The CDR3 is 14 residues long. V lost 4 bases and J 8 bases, leaving 17 bases between the germline ends. Germline values: CDR1 SEHNR, CDR2 FQNEAQ (reference sequence). CDR3 coding DNA: TGTGCCAGCAGCTCGCCGTATGGCCCTAGGGGCTACACCTTC. This codes for CASSSPYGPRGYTF. The variable domain in full, with the rest retrieved from reference TRBV7-9 and TRBJ1-2, is DTGVSQNPRHKITKRGQNVTFRCDPISEHNRLYWYRQTLGQGPEFLTYFQNEAQLEKSRLLSDRFSAERPKGSFSTLEIQRTEQGDSAMYLCASSSPYGPRGYTFGSGTRLTVV.

V is TRBV6-5 and J is TRBJ2-7, with 10 bases that match TRBD1. Germline loops: CDR1 MNHEY, CDR2 SVGAGI. The length of the CDR3 is 13 residues. V dropped 7 bases and J dropped 5; count of bases not matched to a gene: 5. The CDR3 region is CASNRDRGHEQYF. CDR3 sequence (DNA): TGTGCCAGCAACCGGGACAGGGGCCACGAGCAGTACTTC.

The rearrangement links TRBV18 to TRBJ2-3, with 9 bases matching TRBD2. This CDR3 spans 15 amino acids. With 3 bases clipped from V and 3 bases from J, the junction kept 4 bases outside the gene matches. CDR1 and CDR2 (germline): KGHSH, LQKENI. CDR3 loop: CASSPKTSGTDTQYF. CDR3 DNA: TGTGCCAGCTCACCCAAGACTAGCGGTACAGATACGCAGTATTTT.

This chain connects TRBV2 to TRBJ2-5; D unresolved. CDR3 size: 9 residues. Deletions cut 10 bases from V and 5 bases from J, with 5 bases between. CDR1 SNHLY and CDR2 FYNNEI come from the germline V gene. CDR3: CATGETQYF. In DNA, the CDR3 is TGTGCCACCGGGGAGACCCAGTACTTC.

The chain recombines TRBV4-3 with TRBJ2-1, with 8 bases that match TRBD2. Trimming removed 2 bases from V and 9 bases from J; junction bases left unmatched: 12. Germline CDR1 reads LGHNA; CDR2 reads YSLEER. This CDR3 has 16 residues. The CDR3 reads CASSQFPTGGPGEQFF. DNA of the CDR3: TGCGCCAGCAGCCAATTCCCTACGGGAGGGCCTGGTGAGCAGTTCTTC.

This clone has a handful of counts. The chain employs TRBV28 and TRBJ2-7; D might be TRBD1 (7 bases). Trimming left V 5 bases short and J 3 bases short, with 14 bases between. The CDR3 covers 14 residues. Germline-derived CDR1 and CDR2 are MDHEN and SYDVKM. The DNA for the CDR3 is TGTGCCAGCAGTCCAGGGGGAGGTAACTACGAGCAGTACTTC. Translating it yields CASSPGGGNYEQYF.

This sequence joins TRBV6-5 and TRBJ2-1; TRBD2 aligns across 10 bases. The junction had 5 bases not matched to a gene; V was cut back by 2 bases and J by 4 bases. CDR3 length equals 16 residues. Germline-derived CDR1 and CDR2 are MNHEY and SVGAGI. DNA for the CDR3: TGTGCCAGCAGTTACGAATCTAGCGGGAGTTACAATGAGCAGTTCTTC. It is translated as CASSYESSGSYNEQFF.

This chain links TRBV19 with TRBJ2-7, with TRBD1 matching over 8 bases. CDR3 length equals 14 residues. CDR1 is LNHDA, CDR2 SQIVND, per germline (reference sequence). With V trimmed by 6 bases and J by 2 bases, 6 bases remained unmatched. The CDR3 is CASSSTGDPYEQYF. The CDR3 DNA follows: TGTGCCAGTAGCTCGACAGGGGACCCCTACGAGCAGTACTTC.

This clone has only one observation. V and J are TRBV23-1 and TRBJ1-1, with no clear D. TRBV23-1 is an ORF for which the function is uncertain. V lost 3 bases to trimming and J lost 6 bases, with 17 bases between them. The CDR3 totals 15 residues. DNA for the CDR3: TGCGCCAGCAGTCAGTGGCGCCAACCCGGGGCTGAAGCTTTCTTT. It specifies CASSQWRQPGAEAFF.

The J gene is TRBJ2-3, the V gene TRBV15; a possible D gene is TRBD1 (7 bases). Trimming cost V 5 bases and J 1 base, with 16 bases left between them. Germline CDR1 and CDR2: LNHNV and YYDKDF (reference sequence). The CDR3 is 16 residues long. CDR3 residues: CATSGLPGQRTDTQYF. The CDR3 DNA is TGTGCCACCAGCGGACTACCGGGACAGCGCACAGATACGCAGTATTTT.

This chain uses TRBV7-3 with TRBJ2-3; D perhaps matches TRBD2 (6 bases). Trimming cost V 1 base and J 5 bases, with 19 bases left between them. Germline V lookup: CDR1 SGHTA, CDR2 FQGTGA. The CDR3 runs to 17 residues. The CDR3 spells CASSLMGSGEWRDTQYF. The CDR3 DNA is TGTGCCAGCAGCTTAATGGGATCGGGGGAGTGGAGAGATACGCAGTATTTT.

This clone was found a few times. The V call is TRBV4-1, the J call TRBJ1-1; D is unresolved. V dropped 1 base and J dropped 2 bases, with 8 bases sitting between them. Germline V lookup: CDR1 MGHRA, CDR2 YSYEKL. This CDR3 has 14 amino acids. In DNA form, the CDR3 reads TGCGCCAGCAGCCAAGGACCGGGAAACACTGAAGCTTTCTTT. It is translated as CASSQGPGNTEAFF.

As for this clone: One end of the junction varies from germline; a read error may be responsible. The chain has TRBV2 and TRBJ1-4, with D tentatively TRBD1 (6 bases). The CDR3 length is 14 residues. Per germline, CDR1 SNHLY and CDR2 FYNNEI. CDR3 sequence (DNA): TGTGCCAGCAGTGTCAGGGGTTCCTCCGGGGACCCACATTTT. This translates into CASSVRGSSGDPHF.

This clone was detected only a few times. Other DNA variants within this sample encode the same CDR3. The CDR3, as DNA: TGTGCCAGCAGCGTAGGGGCGGGAGGGCCGTTAGATACGCAGTATTTT. Protein sequence: CASSVGAGGPLDTQYF. The chain recombines TRBV9 with TRBJ2-3, with 9 bases identical to TRBD2. The CDR3 runs 16 residues. The trim removed 0 bases at V and 5 bases at J, leaving 7 bases unmatched. The germline gives CDR1 SGDLS, CDR2 YYNGEE. The full variable domain, in which reference TRBV9 and TRBJ2-3 provide the parts outside the CDR3, is DSGVTQTPKHLITATGQRVTLRCSPRSGDLSVYWYQQSLDQGLQFLIQYYNGEERAKGNILERFSAQQFPDLHSELNLSSLELGDSALYFCASSVGAGGPLDTQYFGPGTRLTVL.

This clone was seen a handful of times. The V call is TRBV28, the J call TRBJ2-3, with D possibly being TRBD2 (5 bases). This CDR3 is built from 15 residues. V lost 3 bases and J lost 4, with 14 bases in between. From germline, CDR1 is MDHEN and CDR2 SYDVKM. CDR3 sequence: CASSFGVLAADTQYF. The CDR3 nucleotides read TGTGCCAGCAGTTTCGGCGTTCTAGCAGCAGATACGCAGTATTTT. Using reference TRBV28 and TRBJ2-3 for the parts outside the CDR3, the full variable domain is DVKVTQSSRYLVKRTGEKVFLECVQDMDHENMFWYRQDPGLGLRLIYFSYDVKMKEKGDIPEGYSVSREKKERFSLILESASTNQTSMYLCASSFGVLAADTQYFGPGTRLTVL.